One and the same sample provided the 32 T cell receptor beta chains below, sequenced in a study of blood T cell repertoires in COVID-19 (dated by TCRdb to 2020 to 2021). Library creation used the immunoSEQ multiplex PCR assay. TCRdb took over this immuneACCESS table, retaining in-frame rearrangements with V and J assigned. Such tables are incomplete; in checked studies, under half of the missing clones stem from an unresolved V gene, and the remainder is unexplained. The sample table lists roughly 220,000 clones, 84% of them with a count of one. Roughly 3% of the sample is in the top ten clones. Sequencing was done on a sample of peripheral blood. The receptor source for this set is a woman in her twenties or thirties who had recovered from COVID-19.

The V and J genes are TRBV18 and TRBJ2-1; the D is unclear. Germline V lookup: CDR1 KGHSH, CDR2 LQKENI. The CDR3 length is 15 residues. The ends were cut back, 3 bases at V and 9 bases at J, with 18 bases in the middle. The CDR3 DNA sequence: TGTGCCAGCTCACCTTTGAAGCTAGACCTGGGTGAGCAGTTCTTC. This encodes CASSPLKLDLGEQFF.

The chain links TRBV28 to TRBJ1-1; 7 bases line up with TRBD1. The germline V gene has CDR1 MDHEN and CDR2 SYDVKM. The CDR3 consists of 13 residues. The V gene end was trimmed by 6 bases and the J gene end by 4 bases; junction bases not matched to a gene: 5. CDR3: CASSQGGGTEAFF. DNA of the CDR3: TGTGCCAGCAGCCAGGGGGGCGGCACTGAAGCTTTCTTT.

The DNA for the CDR3 is TGTGCCAGCAGTGAAGACAGACACTTCAATCAGCCCCAGCATTTT. It yields the protein CASSEDRHFNQPQHF. V and J are TRBV6-1 and TRBJ1-5; D unresolved. Germline-derived CDR1 and CDR2 are MNHNS and SASEGT. This CDR3 has 15 residues. The ends were cut back, 1 base at V and 3 bases at J, with 10 bases in the middle.

This clone was picked up a small number of times. The identical CDR3 is also encoded by other nucleotide sequences in the sample. The genes are TRBV3-1 (or the pseudogene TRBV3-2) and TRBJ1-2, with D unclear. The CDR3 contains 14 residues. Germline CDR1 and CDR2: LGHDT and YNNKEL (reference sequence). Trimming removed 0 bases from V and 2 bases from J, with 7 bases in between. CDR3 region: CASSQDGGNYGYTF. CDR3 coding DNA: TGTGCCAGCAGCCAAGATGGCGGAAACTATGGCTACACCTTC.

The chain has TRBV18 and TRBJ2-7; D is perhaps TRBD1 (6 bases). V was trimmed by 3 bases and J by 3 bases, leaving 6 bases between them. This CDR3 has 12 residues. Germline CDR1 and CDR2: KGHSH and LQKENI. Written as DNA, the CDR3 is TGTGCCAGCTCACCGACAGGCTACGAGCAGTACTTC. It codes for CASSPTGYEQYF.

The V and J genes are TRBV24-1 and TRBJ2-3; 9 bases are a match to TRBD2. The CDR3 contains 16 residues. J was trimmed by 0 bases and V by 5 bases; bases with no gene match: 5. Germline V lookup: CDR1 KGHDR, CDR2 SFDVKD. The CDR3 region has the DNA TGTGCCACCAGTGCAGCGGGAGGCCTTAGCACAGATACGCAGTATTTT. Amino acid sequence: CATSAAGGLSTDTQYF.

There are a few counts of this clone. The same CDR3 is also encoded by other DNA sequences in this sample. The CDR3 DNA is TGTGCCTGGAGCGCAGGACAGGGGGCATATGGCTACACCTTC. This codes for CAWSAGQGAYGYTF. The chain employs TRBV30 and TRBJ1-2; TRBD1 matches at 11 bases. The CDR3 has 14 residues. Germline CDR1 reads GTSNPN; CDR2 reads SVGIG (reference sequence). The V segment lost 3 bases and the J segment 5 bases; nucleotides outside the gene matches: 5.

This chain uses TRBV7-3 with TRBJ2-5, with 7 bases matching TRBD1. The trim removed 6 bases at V and 2 bases at J, leaving 3 bases unmatched. Germline values: CDR1 SGHTA, CDR2 FQGTGA. The CDR3 extends over 13 amino acids. As DNA, the CDR3 is TGTGCCAGCAGTGGGGGACAGCAAGAGACCCAGTACTTC. Translating it yields CASSGGQQETQYF.

The CDR3 bases are TGTGCCAGCAGTTGTGTGGATCGGACAGACATTAGCAATCAGCCCCAGCATTTT. This gives the protein CASSCVDRTDISNQPQHF. V is TRBV12-1 and J is TRBJ1-5; the DNA was not used to check the table's D call, TRBD1. TRBV12-1 corresponds to a pseudogene. The CDR3 runs to 18 residues.

The chain employs TRBV28 and TRBJ2-1, with TRBD1 matching 7 bases. There are 15 residues in the CDR3. V lost 6 bases, J lost 1 base, and 6 bases stayed unmatched. Per germline, CDR1 MDHEN and CDR2 SYDVKM. CDR3 sequence reads: CASRPATGSYNEQFF. CDR3 nucleotides: TGTGCCAGCAGGCCCGCGACAGGGTCCTACAATGAGCAGTTCTTC.

The chain uses TRBV5-1 and TRBJ2-7; possibly TRBD2 for D (7 bases). The CDR3 length is 16 residues. V shed 0 bases and J shed 0 bases, with 13 bases lying between them. Germline V lookup: CDR1 SGHRS, CDR2 YFSETQ. Here the CDR3 reads CASSLVGRGHSYEQYF. CDR3 bases: TGCGCCAGCAGCTTGGTCGGGCGGGGGCACTCCTACGAGCAGTACTTC.

This rearrangement joins TRBV7-3 to TRBJ2-1, with D maybe TRBD1 (6 bases). This CDR3 comprises 15 residues. V lost 2 bases and J lost 5, with 13 bases in between. Germline CDR1 SGHTA, CDR2 FQGTGA. CDR3 nucleotide sequence: TGTGCCAGCAGCTTACGTAACAGGGTAGACAATGAGCAGTTCTTC. This encodes CASSLRNRVDNEQFF.

This chain joins TRBV6-6 and TRBJ1-2, with D possibly TRBD1 on 6 matching bases. The length of the CDR3 is 12 residues. CDR1 is MNHNY, CDR2 SVGAGI, per germline (reference sequence). The V gene lost 2 bases and the J gene lost 8 bases, with 9 bases spanning the gap. CDR3: CASSYGGRGYTF. The DNA of the CDR3 is TGTGCCAGCAGTTACGGGGGCCGCGGCTACACCTTC.

The rearrangement links TRBV19 to TRBJ2-3; D gene uncertain. V lost 4 bases to trimming and J lost 3 bases, with 11 bases between them. Germline V gene data show CDR1 as LNHDA and CDR2 as SQIVND (reference sequence). The CDR3 spans 14 residues. This CDR3 reads CASSKQPDTDTQYF. The CDR3, as DNA: TGTGCCAGTAGTAAACAGCCCGATACAGATACGCAGTATTTT.

V gene TRBV3-1 (or the pseudogene TRBV3-2) combines with J gene TRBJ1-6, with D unresolved. The CDR3 spans 12 residues. CDR1 is LGHDT, CDR2 YNNKEL, per germline (reference sequence). Trimming took 0 bases from V and 14 from J, leaving 8 bases between them. This chain's CDR3 is CASSQDPRALHF. In nucleotides, the CDR3 is TGTGCCAGCAGCCAAGATCCCCGGGCCCTCCACTTT.

This chain joins TRBV5-1 and TRBJ2-7, with a tentative D call TRBD1 (5 bases). The CDR3 contains 13 residues. Germline CDR1 reads SGHRS; CDR2 reads YFSETQ. V lost 7 bases, J lost 3 bases, and 14 bases lay in between. This chain's CDR3 is CASRPSGYYEQYF. The CDR3, as DNA: TGCGCCAGCCGCCCGTCAGGGTACTACGAGCAGTACTTC.

This clone turned up a few times. The chain has TRBV6-1 and TRBJ2-2; TRBD1 might be the D (5 bases). Germline values: CDR1 MNHNS, CDR2 SASEGT. This CDR3 is 16 amino acids long. Trimming took 2 bases from V and 6 from J, leaving 16 bases between them. The CDR3 nucleotides are TGTGCCAGCAGTGAACCTTTGGACATCCCCCCCGGGGAGCTGTTTTTT. Translating it yields CASSEPLDIPPGELFF.

The chain is built from TRBV28 and TRBJ1-1, with a weak D call TRBD1 (5 bases). Between the trimmed V and J ends, which lost 8 bases and 0 bases, there was a span of 16 bases. The germline CDR1 and CDR2 sequences are MDHEN and SYDVKM. The CDR3 sequence is 15 residues long. The CDR3 bases are TGTGCCAGCGGCGACAGCTCCAGCATGAACACTGAAGCTTTCTTT. This codes for CASGDSSSMNTEAFF.

This chain connects TRBV30 to TRBJ1-5, with D possibly TRBD1 on 6 matching bases. V was cut by 5 bases and J by 1 base, with 15 bases left in between. The CDR3 is 15 amino acids. CDR1 is GTSNPN, CDR2 SVGIG, per germline (reference sequence). CDR3 sequence reads: CAWGAQGISNQPQHF. In DNA, the CDR3 is TGTGCCTGGGGGGCACAGGGAATCAGCAATCAGCCCCAGCATTTT.

This clone appeared once. The chain carries TRBV27 and TRBJ2-7; TRBD1 agrees at 8 bases. CDR1 and CDR2 from the germline V gene are MNHEY and SMNVEV (reference sequence). This CDR3 is 14 amino acids long. V shed 4 bases, J shed 4 bases, and the junction held 6 bases outside the gene matches. CDR3 nucleotides: TGTGCCAGCAGTTCCAGGGGGCAAGGGTACGAGCAGTACTTC. The encoded protein is CASSSRGQGYEQYF.

This clone turned up a few times. Other DNA variants within this sample encode the same CDR3. The chain has TRBV5-1 and TRBJ1-1; D uncertain. There are 13 residues in the CDR3. Germline V gene lookup returns CDR1 SGHRS and CDR2 YFSETQ. Deletions cut 5 bases from V and 3 bases from J, with 11 bases between. CDR3 region: CASSLTEYTEAFF. The CDR3 nucleotides are TGCGCCAGCAGTTTGACGGAGTACACTGAAGCTTTCTTT.

In the case of this clone: A junction boundary mismatches the germline segment, possibly from a read error. This chain links TRBV7-7 with TRBJ2-1; TRBD2 matches 14 bases. The length of the CDR3 is 15 residues. Germline V gene data show CDR1 as SSHAT and CDR2 as FNYEAQ (reference sequence). For the CDR3, the DNA is TGTGCTAGCAGCCGACTAGCGGGAGGGCACAATGAGCAGTTCTTC. Amino acids: CASSRLAGGHNEQFF.

This chain uses TRBV7-9 with TRBJ1-6; 11 nucleotides align to TRBD1. With 2 bases clipped from V and 5 bases from J, the junction kept 5 bases outside the gene matches. CDR1 is SEHNR and CDR2 is FQNEAQ in the germline V gene (reference sequence). This CDR3 is 17 amino acids long. In DNA, the CDR3 is TGTGCCAGCAGCTTAACGGGGACAGGGGGTGATAATTCACCCCTCCACTTT. Amino acids: CASSLTGTGGDNSPLHF.

The genes are TRBV9 and TRBJ2-1; tentatively, D is TRBD2 (5 bases). Germline CDR1 SGDLS, CDR2 YYNGEE. This CDR3 has 17 amino acids. Trimming stripped 0 bases from V and 3 bases from J, with 16 bases between. The CDR3, as DNA: TGTGCCAGCAGCGTAGCTCTGAATAGCGCGATCTACAATGAGCAGTTCTTC. It specifies CASSVALNSAIYNEQFF.

The gene calls are TRBV10-1 and TRBJ2-1, with TRBD2 matching over 8 bases. Germline values: CDR1 WNHNN, CDR2 SYGVQD (reference sequence). The J segment lost 9 bases and the V segment lost 2 bases, leaving 12 bases of the junction unmatched. This CDR3 has 16 residues. The CDR3 here is CASSETSGGQKAEQFF. The CDR3 region has the DNA TGCGCCAGCAGTGAGACTAGCGGAGGCCAAAAGGCTGAGCAGTTCTTC.

V gene TRBV20-1 combines with J gene TRBJ1-5, with unresolved D. Trimming took 4 bases from V and 11 from J, leaving 12 bases between them. The germline gives CDR1 DFQATT, CDR2 SNEGSKA (reference sequence). This CDR3 is built from 11 residues. CDR3 amino acids: CSATATGAQHF. The CDR3 bases are TGCAGTGCTACCGCGACTGGAGCCCAGCATTTT.

In this sample, this clone turned up once. The V and J genes are TRBV18 and TRBJ2-5, with 9 nucleotides matching TRBD1. Looked up from germline, CDR1 is KGHSH and CDR2 is LQKENI. The CDR3 loop spans 16 amino acids. V gave up 4 bases and J gave up 4 bases; unmatched junction bases: 10. In nucleotides, the CDR3 is TGTGCCAGCTCACTACTAGGGACAGGGCTAGGAGAGACCCAGTACTTC. Its translation: CASSLLGTGLGETQYF.

V is TRBV5-1 and J is TRBJ1-1; the match to TRBD1 covers 7 bases. CDR3 length: 15 amino acids. CDR1 and CDR2 from the germline V gene are SGHRS and YFSETQ. Unmatched junction bases numbered 6, after V lost 4 bases and J lost 0 bases. CDR3 sequence reads: CASSGDSTVNTEAFF. As DNA, the CDR3 is TGCGCCAGCAGCGGGGACAGTACGGTGAACACTGAAGCTTTCTTT.

The chain joins TRBV19 to TRBJ1-5; 12 positions agree with TRBD1. The CDR3 is made up of 17 amino acids. Germline V lookup: CDR1 LNHDA, CDR2 SQIVND (reference sequence). The V segment lost 5 bases and the J segment 4 bases; nucleotides outside the gene matches: 9. As DNA, the CDR3 is TGTGCCAGTAGTCCCGGGACAGGGGGCAGGGCAAATCAGCCCCAGCATTTT. Encoded protein: CASSPGTGGRANQPQHF.

The rearrangement uses TRBV12-5 and TRBJ2-5; weak D call: TRBD1 (6 bases). In germline, CDR1 is LGHNT, CDR2 FRNRAP. The CDR3 totals 13 residues. V dropped 2 bases and J dropped 4 bases, with 8 bases sitting between them. The DNA for the CDR3 is TGTGCTAGTGGTTTGACAGGGTCAGAGACCCAGTACTTC. Translation gives CASGLTGSETQYF.

This clone was detected only once. The chain joins TRBV5-4 to TRBJ1-1, with 11 bases that match TRBD1. The V gene end was trimmed by 0 bases and the J gene end by 3 bases; junction bases not matched to a gene: 1. The CDR3 consists of 15 residues. Germline CDR1 and CDR2: SGHNT and YYREEE (reference sequence). CDR3 residues: CASSLGGQGDTEAFF. CDR3 nucleotide sequence: TGTGCCAGCAGCTTGGGGGGACAGGGGGACACTGAAGCTTTCTTT.

This clone was seen more than once but under ten times. The V call is TRBV10-1, the J call TRBJ1-5; D might be TRBD1 (5 bases). CDR1 and CDR2 from the germline V gene are WNHNN and SYGVQD (reference sequence). Trimming left V 2 bases short and J 4 bases short, with 6 bases between. The CDR3 covers 13 residues. In nucleotides, the CDR3 is TGCGCCAGCAGTGAGCAGGGTAATCAGCCCCAGCATTTT. Protein product: CASSEQGNQPQHF.